The source of this TCR beta chain is a study of cytomegalovirus exposure and HLA in healthy donors. CDR3 size: 18 residues. The ends lost 4 bases at V and 0 bases at J; junction bases unmatched: 4. The germline CDR1 and CDR2 sequences are LNHDA and SQIVND (reference sequence). Study-level findings and limits: Reported performance of the classifier showed diagnosis of cytomegalovirus status with high specificity and sensitivity.

In the case of this clone: Antigen: not known.

PCR used 60 Vbeta primers and 13 Jbeta primers. The method was immunoSEQ multiplex PCR; TCRdb's version includes in-frame clones alone and lacks a portion of them. The sample includes roughly 110,000 clones, roughly 70% of them seen just once. The clonotype was recovered from a man aged 30 to 39 in good health and CMV-seropositive. The specimen was PBMCs. The chain has TRBV19 and TRBJ2-1, with TRBD2 matching 15 bases. Written as DNA, the CDR3 is TGTGCCAGTAGTAGGGGACTAGCGGGGGGAAGCTCCTACAATGAGCAGTTCTTC. Translation: CASSRGLAGGSSYNEQFF.